This is a list of T cell receptor beta chains from one sample in a study of T cell repertoires in cytomegalovirus infection. TCRdb passed the reads through MiXCR, listing each CDR3 protein once. The profile covers 560,000 or so distinct CDR3 sequences, with about 17% appearing a single time and 24% taken by the ten largest. The sequencing input was CD8+ T cells from PBMCs. The receptors stem from a human donor in good health (CMV status not recorded). Some clones in this sample may be carry-over from other donors' samples. The CDR3 runs from the conserved cysteine through the conserved F or W. A D gene is named only where the DNA matches it firmly. For some rows the clone size is stated as once, few or many, or as a class when expanded; others skip it.

many	TRBV7-9	TRBJ2-7	NA	TGTGCCAGCAGCCCCCGGAGGGGAGAGGGATACGAGCAGTACTTC	CASSPRRGEGYEQYF
few	TRBV15	TRBJ1-1	TRBD1	TGTGCCACCAGCAGAGATTCTATTAGGGACAGCTGGATAGGGGCCCCTGAAGCTTTCTTT	CATSRDSIRDSWIGAPEAFF
few	TRBV5-1	TRBJ2-7	TRBD2	TGCGCCAGCAGCCCTCAGTTGATGGGGGGGGCCTACGAGCAGTACTTC	CASSPQLMGGAYEQYF
NA	TRBV2	TRBJ2-7	NA	TGTGCCAGCAAAAATGATCCAGGATCCTACGAGCAGTACTTC	CASKNDPGSYEQYF
few	TRBV29-1	TRBJ1-2	NA	TGCAGCGTTGAAGCGCGGGGGCGGAAAGGCTACACCTTC	CSVEARGRKGYTF
few	TRBV5-6	TRBJ2-7	TRBD1	TGTGCCAGCAGCCCCCATCCGGGACAGGGGTTCTCCTACGAGCAGTACTTC	CASSPHPGQGFSYEQYF
few	TRBV29-1	TRBJ1-1	NA	TGCAGCGTTCGCCCTATGAACACTGAAGCTTTCTTT	CSVRPMNTEAFF
NA	TRBV2	TRBJ2-6	NA	TGTGCCAGCAGTTTTCCGGGCTACCCCACCTCTGGGGCCAACGTCCTGACTTTC	CASSFPGYPTSGANVLTF
NA	TRBV28	TRBJ1-4	TRBD1	TGTGCCAGCATGGATCCGACAGGGCTTTACGAAAAACTGTTTTTT	CASMDPTGLYEKLFF
NA	TRBV27	TRBJ2-1	TRBD2	TGTGCCACCGCCCTAGCGGGAGTAACCAATGAGCAGTTCTTC	CATALAGVTNEQFF
many	TRBV7-9	TRBJ2-5	NA	TGTGCCAGCAGCCCCCGAGCCCACCAAGAGACCCAGTACTTC	CASSPRAHQETQYF
many	TRBV11-2	TRBJ2-3	NA	TGTGCCAGCAGCTTATTCGAGACAGATACGCAGTATTTT	CASSLFETDTQYF
NA	TRBV7-9	TRBJ1-1	TRBD1	TGTGCCAGCAGCCCCCGACAGGGGCCACAACCGGACACTGAAGCTTTCTTT	CASSPRQGPQPDTEAFF
many	TRBV12-5	TRBJ1-1	TRBD1	TGTGCTAGTGGCTTTACAGGGGGCACTGAAGCTTTCTTT	CASGFTGGTEAFF
NA	TRBV27	TRBJ1-2	NA	TGTGCCAGCAGTTGGGGTCCAGCTAACTATGGCTACACCTTC	CASSWGPANYGYTF
few	TRBV5-5	TRBJ2-2	TRBD1	TGTGCCAGCAGCTACGCGGACAGGGGGGACACCGGGGAGCTGTTTTTT	CASSYADRGDTGELFF
few	TRBV7-9	TRBJ1-1	NA	TGTGCCAGCAGCTATCCGGGCGCGAACACTGAAGCTTTCTTT	CASSYPGANTEAFF
NA	TRBV3-1	TRBJ2-2	NA	TGTGCCAGCTCACCCCTTTACTATAGCGGTACCGGGGAGCTGTTTTTT	CASSPLYYSGTGELFF
many	TRBV4-2	TRBJ2-3	NA	TGTGCCAGCAGCCCCATCGAGGAGGCAGATACGCAGTATTTT	CASSPIEEADTQYF
many	TRBV6-1	TRBJ2-3	NA	TGTGCCAGCAGTGTGGCCACAGATACGCAGTATTTT	CASSVATDTQYF
many	TRBV7-9	TRBJ2-2	TRBD1	TGTGCCAGCAGCGCCCCGGGACAGGGATCGAACACCGGGGAGCTGTTTTTT	CASSAPGQGSNTGELFF
many	TRBV7-6	TRBJ2-1	TRBD1	TGTGCCAGCAGCATAACTAACGGACAGGGGGCGCATAATGAGCAGTTCTTC	CASSITNGQGAHNEQFF
many	TRBV7-8	TRBJ2-1	NA	TGTGCCAGCAGCTTAGTTGCGGGGGCCCCTTCCCCTTACAATGAGCAGTTCTTC	CASSLVAGAPSPYNEQFF
many	TRBV12-3/TRBV12-4	TRBJ2-7	TRBD2	TGTGCCAGCGGTGGACTAGCGGGGCCGTTTCTCTACGAGCAGTACTTC	CASGGLAGPFLYEQYF
many	TRBV7-9	TRBJ2-5	NA	TGTGCCAGCAGTCCCCCTAGCGACCAAGAGACCCAGTACTTC	CASSPPSDQETQYF
NA	TRBV20-1	TRBJ2-5	NA	TGCAGTGCTAGAGAGCCTACAGGACAAGAGACCCAGTACTTC	CSAREPTGQETQYF
few	TRBV2	TRBJ2-1	NA	TGTGCCAGCAGTGACCTCGAGGGGGGAGATGAGCAGTTCTTC	CASSDLEGGDEQFF
NA	TRBV3-1	TRBJ1-3	NA	TGTGCCAGCAGCCAAGATATGTGGGACTCTGGAAACACCATATATTTT	CASSQDMWDSGNTIYF
NA	TRBV15	TRBJ2-2	NA	TGTGCCACCAGCAGGGACGGGATTTCCACCGGGGTGCTGTTTTTT	CATSRDGISTGVLFF
NA	TRBV5-5	TRBJ2-2	NA	TGTGCCAGCAGCGGGGGATACACCGGGGAGCTGTTTTTT	CASSGGYTGELFF
NA	TRBV4-2	TRBJ1-1	NA	TGTGCCAGCAGCCAAACGACAGGATGGAACACTGAAGCTTTCTTT	CASSQTTGWNTEAFF
few	TRBV27	TRBJ1-2	TRBD1	TGTGCCAGCAGTAAGCGGACAGGGGGACCGGTGGATGGCTACACCTTC	CASSKRTGGPVDGYTF
once	TRBV28	TRBJ1-1	NA	TGTGCCAGCAGTTTGCCCGGGGATCCGAACACTGAAGCTTTCTTT	CASSLPGDPNTEAFF
NA	TRBV10-3	TRBJ2-6	NA	TGTGCCATCAGTGAGCCCAGAATATCTGGGGCCAACGTCCTGACTTTC	CAISEPRISGANVLTF
NA	TRBV28	TRBJ2-2	NA	TGTGCCAGCAGTAGCCCGATTAACACCGGGGAGCTGTTTTTT	CASSSPINTGELFF
many	TRBV7-9	TRBJ1-1	NA	TGTGCCAGCAGCTTAGTATTGATGGACACTGAAGCTTTCTTT	CASSLVLMDTEAFF
few	TRBV23-1	TRBJ2-5	TRBD2	TGCGCCAGCAGTTCCCCGACTAGCGGGGGAGAGCAGAAAGAAGAGACCCAGTACTTC	CASSSPTSGGEQKEETQYF
many	TRBV7-9	TRBJ1-5	NA	TGTGCCAGCAGCTTTAGTATAGGGGCCCATCAGCCCCAGCATTTT	CASSFSIGAHQPQHF
NA	TRBV9	TRBJ2-7	TRBD1	TGTGCCAGCAGCGTAGGGGACAGGGCCCCCGAGCAGTACTTC	CASSVGDRAPEQYF
many	TRBV6-5	TRBJ1-5	NA	TGTGCCAGCAGGGGCGGTTATAGCAATCAGCCCCAGCATTTT	CASRGGYSNQPQHF